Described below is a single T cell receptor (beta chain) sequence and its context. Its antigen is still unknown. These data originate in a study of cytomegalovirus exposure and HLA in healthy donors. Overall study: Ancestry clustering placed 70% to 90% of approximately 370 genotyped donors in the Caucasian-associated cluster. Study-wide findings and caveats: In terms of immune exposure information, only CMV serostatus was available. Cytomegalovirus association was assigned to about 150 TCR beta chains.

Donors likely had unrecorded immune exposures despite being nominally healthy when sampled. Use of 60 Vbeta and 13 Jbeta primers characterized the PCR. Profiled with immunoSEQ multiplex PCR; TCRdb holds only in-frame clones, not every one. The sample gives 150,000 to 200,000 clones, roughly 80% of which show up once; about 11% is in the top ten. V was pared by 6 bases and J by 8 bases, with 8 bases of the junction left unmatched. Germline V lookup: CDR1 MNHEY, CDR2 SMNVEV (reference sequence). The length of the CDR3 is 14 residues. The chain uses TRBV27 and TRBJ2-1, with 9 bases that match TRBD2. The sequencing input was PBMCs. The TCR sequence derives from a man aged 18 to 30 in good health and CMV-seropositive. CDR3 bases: TGTGCCAGCAGCTTGTTAGCGGGAGACGATGAGCAGTTCTTC. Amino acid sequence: CASSLLAGDDEQFF.